The source of this T cell receptor (beta chain) is a study of blood T cell repertoires in COVID-19. Repertoires were generated with immunoSEQ multiplex PCR, while TCRdb's copy carries only in-frame clones and drops some. Here the sample spans some 50,000 clones, under 85% being singletons. Trimming shortened V by 6 bases and J by 0 bases, and 9 bases separated the two germline ends. This CDR3 spans 14 amino acids. CDR1 and CDR2 from the germline V gene are SEHNR and FQNEAQ (reference sequence). Material for sequencing was peripheral blood. This TCR was sampled from a human donor in a cohort sampled during active COVID-19. This chain links TRBV7-9 with TRBJ1-3; D unclear. The CDR3 bases are TGTGCCAGCAGTTTCACGGGCTCTGGAAACACCATATATTTT. It yields the protein CASSFTGSGNTIYF.